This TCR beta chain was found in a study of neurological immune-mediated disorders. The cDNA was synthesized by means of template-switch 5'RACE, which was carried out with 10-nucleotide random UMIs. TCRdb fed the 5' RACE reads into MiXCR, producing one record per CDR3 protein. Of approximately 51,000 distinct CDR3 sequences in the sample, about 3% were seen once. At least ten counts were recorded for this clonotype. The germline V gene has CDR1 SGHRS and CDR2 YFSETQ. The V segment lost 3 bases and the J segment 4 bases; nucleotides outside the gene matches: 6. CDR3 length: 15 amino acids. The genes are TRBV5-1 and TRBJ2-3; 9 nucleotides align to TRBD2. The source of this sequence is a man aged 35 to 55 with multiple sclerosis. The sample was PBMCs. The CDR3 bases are TGCGCCAGCAGCTCGACTAGCGGAGGGGCAGATACGCAGTATTTT. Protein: CASSSTSGGADTQYF.